Listed below are T cell receptor beta chains from one sample, sequenced in a study of post-analysis software for immune sequencing data. In TCRdb, the PCR reads were re-called with MiXCR into one record per CDR3 protein. The data show some 700,000 distinct CDR3 sequences, with about 60% seen just once and 11% held by the top ten. Sequencing was performed on blood. The receptors stem from a girl aged 2 to 10 with multiple sclerosis. Each CDR3 is given without its conserved first and last residue.

CDR3: ASSLGATYEQY; J: TRBJ2-7; V: TRBV27
CDR3: ASSVSTLNEQF; J: TRBJ2-1; V: TRBV13
CDR3: ASSPQIGGETQY; J: TRBJ2-5; V: TRBV18
CDR3: ASSEEGYGYT; J: TRBJ1-2; V: TRBV10-2
CDR3: ASSLDWGTEAF; J: TRBJ1-1; V: TRBV5-5
CDR3: ASSWPRLGAEQF; J: TRBJ2-1; V: TRBV12-3/TRBV12-4
CDR3: AGSHSSVRF; J: TRBJ2-1; V: TRBV6-5
CDR3: ASQEEGVTEAF; J: TRBJ1-1; V: TRBV18
CDR3: SALGRDSSYNEQF; J: TRBJ2-1; V: TRBV20-1
CDR3: SVRRAGVNSYEQY; J: TRBJ2-7; V: TRBV29-1
CDR3: ASSTTGNQPQH; J: TRBJ1-5; V: TRBV7-9
CDR3: ASSLTSGRYQETQY; J: TRBJ2-5; V: TRBV7-9
CDR3: ASSLGDGIGELF; J: TRBJ2-2; V: TRBV11-2
CDR3: ASSLAEVGDSWSQY; J: TRBJ2-5; V: TRBV7-9
CDR3: ASSQDWTVKDTQY; J: TRBJ2-3; V: TRBV4-3
CDR3: ASSLDLVGHTDAQY; J: TRBJ2-3; V: TRBV11-2